The 27 T cell receptor beta chains below come from one sample, sequenced in a study of T cells after yellow fever vaccination. TCRdb reanalysed the 5' RACE reads using MiXCR and keeps one entry per CDR3 protein. The sample includes approximately 550,000 distinct CDR3 sequences, about 13% of them seen just once. The material was PBMCs, obtained on the day of the yellow fever booster vaccination. The origin of the receptors is a man aged 25 to 45 who received the YFV17D yellow fever vaccine.

This clonotype was observed a handful of times. The rearrangement links TRBV27 to TRBJ1-5, with 12 bases lining up with TRBD1. This CDR3 has 17 amino acids. Trimming cost V 5 bases and J 6 bases; bases outside gene matches: 11. Germline V lookup: CDR1 MNHEY, CDR2 SMNVEV (reference sequence). CDR3 in DNA: TGTGCCAGCAGTCCCCTAGACGGGACAGGGGGCGGTCAGCCCCAGCATTTT. Protein: CASSPLDGTGGGQPQHF.

This clonotype occurred a few times. The chain carries TRBV7-2 and TRBJ2-7; TRBD1 is a possible D gene (6 bases). V lost 6 bases and J 2 bases, leaving 20 bases between the germline ends. The germline V gene encodes CDR1 SGHTA and CDR2 FQGNSA. This CDR3 has 16 amino acids. CDR3 residues: CASSYAPLGAAYEQYF. CDR3 nucleotides: TGTGCCAGCAGTTATGCCCCATTGGGGGCGGCCTACGAGCAGTACTTC.

To note about this clonotype: The germline gene is not matched at one end of the junction; a read error may be the cause. The CDR3 protein is CSARGSPGAARDF. CDR3 sequence (DNA): TGCAGTGCTAGAGGGTCGCCGGGGGCAGCCCGCGATTTT. The chain joins TRBV20-1 to TRBJ1-1; TRBD1 is a possible D gene (6 bases). The germline CDR1 and CDR2 sequences are DFQATT and SNEGSKA (reference sequence). This CDR3 comprises 13 residues.

The rearrangement uses TRBV20-1 and TRBJ2-3; the D gene is possibly TRBD2 (6 bases). Germline V gene lookup returns CDR1 DFQATT and CDR2 SNEGSKA (reference sequence). The V end was cut by 2 bases, the J end by 4 bases, with 37 bases between. The CDR3 has 22 residues. DNA for the CDR3: TGCAGTGCTAGATCATTCCTGCTTCGACTAGAATCTTCCCTATCGGGAGCAGATACGCAGTATTTT. Its translation is CSARSFLLRLESSLSGADTQYF.

This clonotype was detected a few times. V gene TRBV5-1 combines with J gene TRBJ2-5; D gene uncertain. Trimming stripped 0 bases from V and 5 bases from J, with 8 bases between. There are 13 residues in the CDR3. Germline lookup yields CDR1 SGHRS and CDR2 YFSETQ. This CDR3 is CASSLGHLETQYF. The CDR3 DNA follows: TGCGCCAGCAGCTTGGGACACCTCGAGACCCAGTACTTC.

The chain links TRBV20-1 to TRBJ2-5; D unresolved. Germline V gene sequence: CDR1 DFQATT, CDR2 SNEGSKA (reference sequence). With 3 bases removed from V and 5 bases from J, the gap between germline ends came to 10 bases. The CDR3 runs 12 residues. In nucleotides, the CDR3 is TGCAGTGCTAGCGGGCTAGGGGAGACCCAGTACTTC. This codes for CSASGLGETQYF.

This clonotype was seen a handful of times. The CDR3 loop reads CASSPPLADTDTQYF. DNA of the CDR3: TGTGCCAGCAGCCCCCCCTTAGCGGACACAGATACGCAGTATTTT. The rearrangement uses TRBV4-2 and TRBJ2-3, with D perhaps matching TRBD2 (6 bases). Germline CDR1 reads LGHNA; CDR2 reads YNFKEQ. The CDR3 is made up of 15 amino acids. Trimming took off 4 bases at V and 2 bases at J, with 13 bases between the two ends.

V and J are TRBV30 and TRBJ1-5, with a weak D call TRBD1 (5 bases). The V gene lost 1 base and the J gene lost 8 bases, with 9 bases spanning the gap. The length of the CDR3 is 12 residues. The germline V gene has CDR1 GTSNPN and CDR2 SVGIG (reference sequence). CDR3 region: CAWSEGIKPQHF. In DNA, the CDR3 is TGTGCCTGGAGTGAGGGGATCAAGCCCCAGCATTTT. Full variable domain (outside the CDR3, taken from reference TRBV30 and TRBJ1-5): SQTIHQWPATLVQPVGSPLSLECTVEGTSNPNLYWYRQAAGRGLQLLFYSVGIGQISSEVPQNLSASRPQDRQFILSSKKLLLSDSGFYLCAWSEGIKPQHFGDGTRLSIL.

This clonotype was seen more than once but under ten times. The CDR3 nucleotides read TGCAGCGTTGAGTGGACAGGGAAGACCGGGGAGCTGTTTTTT. Encoded protein: CSVEWTGKTGELFF. V gene TRBV29-1 combines with J gene TRBJ2-2; TRBD1 matches at 8 bases. This CDR3 region has 14 residues. V shed 3 bases and J 5 bases; nucleotides not matched to a gene: 5. CDR1 and CDR2 from the germline V gene are SQVTM and ANQGSEA.

This clonotype came up a few times. The gene calls are TRBV20-1 and TRBJ1-4; D is ambiguous. Between the trimmed V and J ends, which lost 0 bases and 7 bases, there was a span of 18 bases. Germline-derived CDR1 and CDR2 are DFQATT and SNEGSKA (reference sequence). This CDR3 is built from 16 residues. CDR3 sequence (DNA): TGCAGTGCTAGAGATCGTTTGGGGTTAGGAAGTGAAAAACTGTTTTTT. This sequence encodes CSARDRLGLGSEKLFF.

The sample holds many counts of this clonotype. An end of the junction does not agree with germline; a read error may underlie this. The chain joins TRBV28 to TRBJ2-3, with 7 bases that match TRBD2. This CDR3 has 10 amino acids. Per the germline V gene, CDR1 is MDHEN and CDR2 is SYDVKM. The CDR3 nucleotides read TGTGCCAGCGGGGAGGGGCCCGGGATTTTT. It translates to CASGEGPGIF.

In the case of this clonotype: The junction and the germline gene differ at one end; a read error may be behind it. The chain is built from TRBV18 and TRBJ2-2; the D gene is possibly TRBD2 (5 bases). This CDR3 contains 15 residues. Germline V CDR1 and CDR2: KGHSH, LQKENI. CDR3 bases: TGTGCCAGCTCACCAGATCAAGCAGGCCCCGGGGAGATGTTTTTT. It is translated as CASSPDQAGPGEMFF.

The chain combines TRBV12-3 or TRBV12-4 with TRBJ2-4; 7 nucleotides line up with TRBD2. Germline trimming cut 5 bases from V and 2 bases from J; bases unmatched to any gene: 9. The CDR3 length is 16 residues. The CDR3 sequence is CASSGGVFLSKNIQYF. The CDR3 DNA sequence: TGTGCCAGCAGTGGGGGGGTGTTCCTGTCCAAAAACATTCAGTACTTC.

This clonotype was recorded at least ten times. This sequence joins TRBV4-3 and TRBJ2-1, with 7 nucleotides matching TRBD2. The CDR3 is 17 residues long. Germline trimming cut 0 bases from V and 2 bases from J; bases unmatched to any gene: 7. Germline V gene data show CDR1 as LGHNA and CDR2 as YSLEER. CDR3 loop: CASSQEGSGSPYNEQFF. The DNA for the CDR3 is TGCGCCAGCAGCCAAGAGGGTAGCGGGTCACCCTACAATGAGCAGTTCTTC.

The CDR3 DNA follows: TGTGCCAGCAGTCCCCACCCGGGACAGAGTACAGATACGCAGTATTTT. Protein sequence: CASSPHPGQSTDTQYF. This sequence joins TRBV12-3 or TRBV12-4 and TRBJ2-3; 7 bases line up with TRBD1. The CDR3 covers 16 residues. With V trimmed by 5 bases and J by 3 bases, 11 bases remained unmatched.

A few counts support this clonotype. This chain uses TRBV6-1 with TRBJ2-1; the D is unclear. The CDR3 length is 13 residues. V lost 8 bases, J lost 3 bases, and 11 bases lay in between. In germline, CDR1 is MNHNS, CDR2 SASEGT. The CDR3 DNA sequence: TGTGCCAGCGCTGACTCCTTCTACAATGAGCAGTTCTTC. It codes for CASADSFYNEQFF.

This clonotype was seen a single time. The chain has TRBV19 and TRBJ2-3, with D perhaps TRBD1 or TRBD2 (5 bases each). Trimming pared 9 bases from V and 2 bases from J, leaving 18 bases between. The CDR3 has 15 amino acids. From germline, CDR1 is LNHDA and CDR2 SQIVND (reference sequence). As DNA, the CDR3 is TGTGCCAGCGCTCCCTGGGACGGCCTCACAGATACGCAGTATTTT. This gives the protein CASAPWDGLTDTQYF.

This clonotype has more than one count but fewer than ten. This chain links TRBV20-1 with TRBJ2-5; possibly TRBD1 for D (6 bases). CDR3 size: 12 residues. V lost 7 bases, J lost 8 bases, and 17 bases lay in between. Germline loops: CDR1 DFQATT, CDR2 SNEGSKA (reference sequence). The CDR3: CSVRGHQGTQYF. The CDR3 region has the DNA TGCAGTGTGAGGGGACATCAGGGTACCCAGTACTTC.

The gene calls are TRBV20-1 and TRBJ2-7; 7 bases align to TRBD1. Germline loops: CDR1 DFQATT, CDR2 SNEGSKA (reference sequence). With 6 bases clipped from V and 3 bases from J, the junction kept 11 bases outside the gene matches. The CDR3 spans 14 residues. CDR3 residues: CSARQGAAIYEQYF. The CDR3 coding sequence is TGCAGTGCGAGACAGGGCGCCGCGATCTACGAGCAGTACTTC.

In its sample, this clonotype was seen a few times. The chain uses TRBV10-3 and TRBJ2-1; the D is unclear. Germline V lookup: CDR1 ENHRY, CDR2 SYGVKD. This CDR3 has 11 residues. Trimming left V 2 bases short and J 7 bases short, with 3 bases between. The CDR3 DNA sequence: TGTGCCATCAGTGAGATGAATGAGCAGTTCTTC. This codes for CAISEMNEQFF.

The rearrangement links TRBV12-3 or TRBV12-4 to TRBJ1-6; D unresolved. This CDR3 is built from 15 residues. Trimming left V 3 bases short and J 0 bases short, with 6 bases between. CDR3 nucleotide sequence: TGTGCCAGCAGTTTTGAGAGCTCCTATAATTCACCCCTCCACTTT. Translating it yields CASSFESSYNSPLHF.

This chain uses TRBV12-3 or TRBV12-4 with TRBJ2-7, with D possibly called TRBD1 or TRBD2 (6 bases each). V lost 1 base and J 5 bases, leaving 15 bases between the germline ends. The CDR3 runs to 15 residues. The CDR3 DNA reads as TGTGCCAGCAGTTTAGAAGGACAGCGGAGGGACGAGCAGTACTTC. This gives the protein CASSLEGQRRDEQYF.

In its sample, this clonotype was seen many times. This chain connects TRBV5-1 to TRBJ2-7; D perhaps matches TRBD1 (5 bases). Germline lookup yields CDR1 SGHRS and CDR2 YFSETQ. The CDR3 consists of 14 residues. The V end lost 6 bases, the J end lost 1 base, and 14 bases lay between the germline ends. The CDR3 DNA follows: TGCGCCAGCAACGAAGGGCCAGGGTCCTACGAGCAGTACTTC. Amino acid sequence: CASNEGPGSYEQYF.

The chain is built from TRBV6-2 or TRBV6-3 and TRBJ1-1; the D is unclear. V was cut by 6 bases and J by 3 bases, with 11 bases left in between. The CDR3 is 13 amino acids. The germline CDR1 and CDR2 sequences are MNHEY and SVGEGT. In DNA, the CDR3 is TGTGCCAGCAGCCCGAGAGGGTACACTGAAGCTTTCTTT. Translating gives CASSPRGYTEAFF.

This clonotype came up a few times. V gene TRBV27 combines with J gene TRBJ2-7; D possibly corresponds to TRBD2 (6 bases). The CDR3 runs to 16 residues. V was pared by 4 bases and J by 0 bases, with 16 bases between. The germline V gene has CDR1 MNHEY and CDR2 SMNVEV (reference sequence). CDR3 region: CASSSGSGSASYEQYF. DNA for the CDR3: TGTGCCAGCAGTTCTGGGAGCGGGTCGGCCTCCTACGAGCAGTACTTC.

A few counts support this clonotype. The V gene is TRBV11-2, the J gene TRBJ1-1; possibly TRBD1 for D (6 bases). CDR1 and CDR2 from the germline V gene are SGHAT and FQNNGV. With 0 bases removed from V and 10 bases from J, the gap between germline ends came to 12 bases. This CDR3 spans 13 amino acids. This CDR3 reads CASSLDRAGVAFF. CDR3 in DNA: TGTGCCAGCAGCTTAGATCGGGCAGGGGTAGCTTTCTTT.

The CDR3 spells CASSVGAGGQTYEQYF. In nucleotides, the CDR3 is TGTGCCAGCAGCGTAGGAGCGGGAGGCCAAACCTACGAGCAGTACTTC. V is TRBV9 and J is TRBJ2-7; 9 positions agree with TRBD2. CDR1 and CDR2 from the germline V gene are SGDLS and YYNGEE. This CDR3 has 16 amino acids. V lost 0 bases and J lost 2; bases outside the gene matches: 6.